A selection of T cell receptor beta chains follows, all from one sample in a study of blood T cell repertoires in COVID-19. Generated by immunoSEQ multiplex PCR, the TCRdb table keeps only in-frame clones and is missing some. The sample holds 150,000 or so clones; under 90% are singletons and the top ten take roughly 3.4%. Sequenced material: PBMCs or T cells enriched from blood (not recorded which). The receptor set was obtained from a woman aged 60-75 years who had recovered from COVID-19. CDR3s include the opening cysteine and the closing phenylalanine or tryptophan. A D gene is named only where the DNA matches it firmly. Clone size is not always given. Where it is, it says once, few, many or a class for expanded clones.

size: few
D: TRBD1
J: TRBJ2-1
V: TRBV2
CDR3: CASSVGQGSYNEQFF
DNA: TGTGCCAGCAGTGTAGGACAGGGTTCCTACAATGAGCAGTTCTTC

size: NA
D: NA
J: TRBJ1-1
V: TRBV7-2
CDR3: CASSLQALNTEAFF
DNA: TGTGCCAGCAGTCTGCAGGCGTTAAACACTGAAGCTTTCTTT

size: NA
D: NA
J: TRBJ2-2
V: TRBV1
CDR3: CTSPSSGGAPGELFF
DNA: TGCACCAGCCCGTCTAGCGGGGGGGCCCCCGGGGAGCTGTTTTTT

size: NA
D: TRBD1
J: TRBJ1-2
V: TRBV7-2
CDR3: CASSPQGGSGGYTF
DNA: TGTGCCAGCAGCCCCCAGGGGGGATCCGGTGGCTACACCTTC

size: NA
D: TRBD2
J: TRBJ2-3
V: TRBV15
CDR3: CATSRVAGGPRDTQYF
DNA: TGTGCCACCAGCAGAGTAGCGGGGGGGCCCAGAGATACGCAGTATTTT

size: NA
D: NA
J: TRBJ2-1
V: TRBV11-3
CDR3: CASSSAPGNEQFF
DNA: TGTGCCAGCAGCTCCGCCCCGGGCAATGAGCAGTTCTTC

size: NA
D: NA
J: TRBJ1-5
V: TRBV30
CDR3: CAWRQRSSSNQPQHF
DNA: TGTGCCTGGAGACAAAGGAGTTCATCCAATCAGCCCCAGCATTTT

size: NA
D: NA
J: TRBJ1-1
V: TRBV5-8
CDR3: CASSREKNTEAFF
DNA: TGTGCCAGCAGCCGAGAGAAGAACACTGAAGCTTTCTTT

size: NA
D: TRBD2
J: TRBJ2-1
V: TRBV5-4
CDR3: CASSFGGGNNEQFF
DNA: TGTGCCAGCAGCTTTGGGGGGGGAAACAATGAGCAGTTCTTC

size: once
D: TRBD1
J: TRBJ1-2
V: TRBV7-8
CDR3: CASSLGDRAPYGYTF
DNA: TGTGCCAGCAGCTTAGGAGACAGGGCTCCCTATGGCTACACCTTC

size: NA
D: NA
J: TRBJ1-6
V: TRBV6-2/TRBV6-3
CDR3: CASSYTGNSPLHF
DNA: TGTGCCAGCAGTTACACCGGGAACTCACCCCTCCACTTT

size: NA
D: TRBD2
J: TRBJ2-7
V: TRBV14
CDR3: CASSQDRTRRYF
DNA: TGTGCCAGCAGCCAAGATCGGACTAGGCGTTACTTC

size: NA
D: NA
J: TRBJ2-3
V: TRBV5-1
CDR3: CASSSIRTTTDTQYF
DNA: TGCGCCAGCAGCTCGATCCGGACTACCACAGATACGCAGTATTTT

size: NA
D: TRBD1
J: TRBJ2-2
V: TRBV27
CDR3: CASSQSRTGTGELFF
DNA: TGTGCCAGCAGCCAATCCAGGACAGGGACCGGGGAGCTGTTTTTT

size: NA
D: NA
J: TRBJ1-2
V: TRBV19
CDR3: CASSAREFGGYTF
DNA: TGTGCCAGTAGTGCCAGGGAATTTGGTGGCTACACCTTC

size: NA
D: NA
J: TRBJ2-1
V: TRBV21-1
CDR3: CASSKETGYNEQFF
DNA: TGTGCCAGCAGCAAGGAGACAGGGTACAATGAGCAGTTCTTC

size: NA
D: NA
J: TRBJ2-3
V: TRBV6-1
CDR3: CASSESRFGSGTDTQYF
DNA: TGTGCCAGCAGTGAAAGCAGGTTTGGTAGCGGCACAGATACGCAGTATTTT

size: NA
D: NA
J: TRBJ2-1
V: TRBV7-3
CDR3: CASSFGGRGNEQFF
DNA: TGTGCCAGCAGCTTTGGTGGGCGGGGCAATGAGCAGTTCTTC

size: NA
D: NA
J: TRBJ1-2
V: TRBV19
CDR3: CASRIADHYGYTF
DNA: TGTGCCAGTAGAATAGCAGATCACTATGGCTACACCTTC

size: NA
D: NA
J: TRBJ1-3
V: TRBV30
CDR3: CASAGQGIFGGNTIYF
DNA: TGTGCCTCCGCCGGGCAGGGCATCTTTGGAGGAAACACCATATATTTT

size: NA
D: TRBD1
J: TRBJ1-4
V: TRBV19
CDR3: CASSRGQIATNEKLFF
DNA: TGTGCCAGTAGTAGGGGACAGATCGCAACTAATGAAAAACTGTTTTTT

size: NA
D: TRBD1
J: TRBJ1-5
V: TRBV10-1
CDR3: CASTTQRTGNNQPQHF
DNA: TGCGCCAGCACCACACAGCGGACAGGAAACAATCAGCCCCAGCATTTT

size: NA
D: NA
J: TRBJ1-1
V: TRBV9
CDR3: CASSVGQGNTEAFF
DNA: TGTGCCAGCAGCGTAGGGCAGGGGAACACTGAAGCTTTCTTT

size: NA
D: TRBD2
J: TRBJ2-1
V: TRBV15
CDR3: CATSITGTSGGHTYNEQFF
DNA: TGTGCCACCAGCATTACCGGGACTAGCGGGGGGCACACCTACAATGAGCAGTTCTTC

size: NA
D: TRBD1
J: TRBJ1-1
V: TRBV2
CDR3: CASSEKTGLNTEAFF
DNA: TGTGCCAGCAGTGAGAAGACAGGGCTGAACACTGAAGCTTTCTTT

size: NA
D: TRBD1
J: TRBJ2-5
V: TRBV6-5
CDR3: CASGPQGELQETQYF
DNA: TGTGCCAGCGGGCCCCAGGGGGAACTCCAAGAGACCCAGTACTTC

size: once
D: TRBD1
J: TRBJ1-1
V: TRBV14
CDR3: CASSLGTETEAFF
DNA: TGTGCCAGCAGCCTAGGGACAGAAACTGAAGCTTTCTTT

size: NA
D: NA
J: TRBJ1-5
V: TRBV2
CDR3: CASGVNKAQHF
DNA: TGTGCCAGCGGAGTCAACAAGGCCCAGCATTTT

size: NA
D: TRBD2
J: TRBJ2-7
V: TRBV7-2
CDR3: CASSTLPGGRYEQYF
DNA: TGTGCCAGCAGCACTCTTCCGGGGGGAAGATACGAGCAGTACTTC

size: NA
D: NA
J: TRBJ2-5
V: TRBV24-1
CDR3: CATSDLGGQETQYF
DNA: TGTGCCACCAGTGATTTGGGCGGCCAAGAGACCCAGTACTTC

size: NA
D: NA
J: TRBJ2-7
V: TRBV11-2
CDR3: CASSFQAGNSYEQYF
DNA: TGTGCCAGCAGCTTCCAGGCAGGGAACTCCTACGAGCAGTACTTC

size: NA
D: NA
J: TRBJ2-7
V: TRBV5-1
CDR3: CASSRTGQIYEQYF
DNA: TGCGCCAGCAGCAGGACGGGACAAATCTACGAGCAGTACTTC

size: NA
D: NA
J: TRBJ1-5
V: TRBV30
CDR3: CAWSERGGRNQPQHF
DNA: TGTGCCTGGAGTGAACGTGGGGGCAGGAATCAGCCCCAGCATTTT

size: NA
D: NA
J: TRBJ2-3
V: TRBV6-5
CDR3: CASNIAPARDKEYF
DNA: TGTGCCAGCAATATAGCCCCAGCCCGGGACAAAGAGTATTTT

size: NA
D: TRBD1
J: TRBJ2-7
V: TRBV11-2
CDR3: CASSFLQGDWYEQYF
DNA: TGTGCCAGCAGCTTTCTACAGGGGGATTGGTACGAGCAGTACTTC

size: NA
D: NA
J: TRBJ2-3
V: TRBV21-1
CDR3: CATPAGRNTQYF
DNA: TGTGCCACCCCGGCGGGGCGGAATACGCAGTATTTT

size: many
D: TRBD1
J: TRBJ1-2
V: TRBV30
CDR3: CAWSSVRQGYYTF
DNA: TGTGCCTGGAGTTCGGTGAGACAGGGGTACTACACCTTC

size: NA
D: TRBD2
J: TRBJ2-1
V: TRBV6-4
CDR3: CASSPGLAGGLAEQFF
DNA: TGTGCCAGCAGCCCCGGACTAGCGGGGGGCTTAGCTGAGCAGTTCTTC

size: NA
D: NA
J: TRBJ2-2
V: TRBV5-1
CDR3: CASSVGDSTGELFF
DNA: TGCGCCAGCAGCGTAGGGGACTCCACCGGGGAGCTGTTTTTT

size: NA
D: NA
J: TRBJ1-5
V: TRBV10-3
CDR3: CAISESQNQPQHF
DNA: TGTGCCATCAGTGAGTCACAAAATCAGCCCCAGCATTTT

size: NA
D: NA
J: TRBJ1-5
V: TRBV6-2/TRBV6-3
CDR3: CASSREGGNQPQHF
DNA: TGTGCCAGCAGTCGGGAGGGGGGCAATCAGCCCCAGCATTTT

size: NA
D: NA
J: TRBJ1-3
V: TRBV7-8
CDR3: CASSSLGGVPSGNTIYF
DNA: TGTGCCAGCAGCTCCCTCGGGGGAGTCCCTTCTGGAAACACCATATATTTT

size: NA
D: TRBD1
J: TRBJ1-1
V: TRBV5-1
CDR3: CASRNQGAMNTEAFF
DNA: TGCGCCAGCAGGAACCAGGGGGCGATGAACACTGAAGCTTTCTTT

size: NA
D: NA
J: TRBJ2-7
V: TRBV12-3/TRBV12-4
CDR3: CASSFWPEQYF
DNA: TGTGCCAGCAGTTTTTGGCCCGAGCAGTACTTC

size: NA
D: NA
J: TRBJ2-7
V: TRBV28
CDR3: CASRLGSQFYEQYF
DNA: TGTGCCAGTCGCCTCGGTTCCCAATTCTACGAGCAGTACTTC

size: NA
D: TRBD2
J: TRBJ2-7
V: TRBV20-1
CDR3: CSAGLAYEQYF
DNA: TGCAGTGCGGGACTAGCCTACGAGCAGTACTTC

size: NA
D: TRBD2
J: TRBJ2-1
V: TRBV4-1
CDR3: CASHQTSGDHSYNEQFF
DNA: TGCGCCAGCCATCAAACTAGCGGGGATCACTCCTACAATGAGCAGTTCTTC

size: NA
D: NA
J: TRBJ1-2
V: TRBV9
CDR3: CASSVQDLYGYTF
DNA: TGTGCCAGCAGCGTACAGGATCTCTATGGCTACACCTTC

size: NA
D: TRBD1
J: TRBJ1-2
V: TRBV12-3/TRBV12-4
CDR3: CASTADRVYGYTF
DNA: TGTGCCAGCACCGCCGACAGGGTCTATGGCTACACCTTC

size: once
D: TRBD1
J: TRBJ2-7
V: TRBV14
CDR3: CASSPNTGVIYEQYF
DNA: TGTGCCAGCAGCCCTAATACAGGGGTTATCTACGAGCAGTACTTC

size: NA
D: TRBD1
J: TRBJ1-1
V: TRBV7-8
CDR3: CASSSRQTGVSTEAFF
DNA: TGTGCCAGCAGCTCAAGGCAGACAGGGGTGTCCACTGAAGCTTTCTTT

size: many
D: TRBD1
J: TRBJ2-1
V: TRBV19
CDR3: CASSLTGGREQFF
DNA: TGTGCCAGTAGTTTGACAGGGGGTAGGGAGCAGTTCTTC

size: NA
D: NA
J: TRBJ2-3
V: TRBV24-1
CDR3: CATSDPGQPSTDTQYF
DNA: TGTGCCACCAGTGACCCCGGACAGCCTAGCACAGATACGCAGTATTTT

size: NA
D: NA
J: TRBJ1-5
V: TRBV19
CDR3: CASSRGGGQPQHF
DNA: TGTGCCAGTAGTCGGGGGGGCGGTCAGCCCCAGCATTTT

size: NA
D: NA
J: TRBJ1-1
V: TRBV5-4
CDR3: CASSLQGRDTEAFF
DNA: TGTGCCAGCAGCTTGCAGGGGAGGGACACTGAAGCTTTCTTT

size: NA
D: NA
J: TRBJ2-1
V: TRBV27
CDR3: CASSQETSHNEQFF
DNA: TGTGCCAGCAGTCAGGAAACCAGCCACAATGAGCAGTTCTTC